This record covers a single T cell receptor (beta chain). The sample belongs to a study of control samples from healthy donors and cancer patients. CDR3 length: 16 amino acids. The V end was cut by 4 bases, the J end by 1 base, with 11 bases between. Germline V gene lookup returns CDR1 MDHEN and CDR2 SYDVKM. Sequencing was performed with immunoSEQ multiplex PCR; in TCRdb, only in-frame clones are kept and a portion is missing. Of about 97,000 clones listed, approximately 90% are singletons. V is TRBV28 and J is TRBJ2-6; possibly TRBD2 for D (6 bases). The clonotype originates from a man between 25 and 39 years old in good health. Sequences were obtained from blood. CDR3 residues: CASSSTRVSGANVLTF. DNA of the CDR3: TGTGCCAGCAGTTCGACTAGAGTGTCTGGGGCCAACGTCCTGACTTTC.